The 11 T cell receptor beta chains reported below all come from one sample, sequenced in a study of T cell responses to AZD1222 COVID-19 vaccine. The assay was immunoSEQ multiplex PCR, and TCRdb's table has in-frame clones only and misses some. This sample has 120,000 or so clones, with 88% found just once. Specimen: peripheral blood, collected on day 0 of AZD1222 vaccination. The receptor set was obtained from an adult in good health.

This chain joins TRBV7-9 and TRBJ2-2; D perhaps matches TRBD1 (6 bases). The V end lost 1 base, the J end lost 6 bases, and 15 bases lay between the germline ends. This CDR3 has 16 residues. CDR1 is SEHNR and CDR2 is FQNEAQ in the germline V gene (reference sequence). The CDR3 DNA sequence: TGTGCCAGCAGCTTAGTTGCCGGGACAAGGGCCGGGGAGCTGTTTTTT. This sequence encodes CASSLVAGTRAGELFF.

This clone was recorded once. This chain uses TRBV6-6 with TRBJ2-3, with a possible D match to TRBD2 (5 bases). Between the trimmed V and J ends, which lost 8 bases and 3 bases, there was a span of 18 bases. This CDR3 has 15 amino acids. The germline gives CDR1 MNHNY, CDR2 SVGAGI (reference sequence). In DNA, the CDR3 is TGTGCCAGCCGGAGATTTCGGGAAGGGACAGATACGCAGTATTTT. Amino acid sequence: CASRRFREGTDTQYF.

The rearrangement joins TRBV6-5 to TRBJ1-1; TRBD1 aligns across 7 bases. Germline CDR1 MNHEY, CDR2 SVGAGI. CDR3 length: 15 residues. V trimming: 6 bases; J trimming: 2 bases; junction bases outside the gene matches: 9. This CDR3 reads CASRVPGQINTEAFF. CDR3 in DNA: TGTGCCAGCAGGGTTCCGGGACAGATTAACACTGAAGCTTTCTTT.

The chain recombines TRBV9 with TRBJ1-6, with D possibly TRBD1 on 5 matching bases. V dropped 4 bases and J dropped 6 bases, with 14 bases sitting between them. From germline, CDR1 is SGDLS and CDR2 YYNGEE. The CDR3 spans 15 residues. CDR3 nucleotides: TGTGCCAGCAGCCCCGGACGGAGGGGTAATTCACCCCTCCACTTT. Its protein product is CASSPGRRGNSPLHF.

The CDR3 region is CASSPTGRGTEAFF. The CDR3 bases are TGTGCCAGCAGTCCGACAGGGAGAGGGACTGAAGCTTTCTTT. V usage is TRBV5-6 and J usage is TRBJ1-1, with 7 bases lining up with TRBD1. The junction had 9 bases not matched to a gene; V was cut back by 5 bases and J by 5 bases. Per the germline V gene, CDR1 is SGHDT and CDR2 is YYEEEE. The CDR3 totals 14 residues.

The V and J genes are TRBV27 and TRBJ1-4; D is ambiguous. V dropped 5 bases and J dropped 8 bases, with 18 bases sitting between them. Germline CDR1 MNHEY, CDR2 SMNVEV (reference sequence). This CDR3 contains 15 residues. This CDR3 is CASSHRRLSGEKLFF. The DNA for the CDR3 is TGTGCCAGCAGTCATCGACGTCTGAGCGGAGAAAAACTGTTTTTT.

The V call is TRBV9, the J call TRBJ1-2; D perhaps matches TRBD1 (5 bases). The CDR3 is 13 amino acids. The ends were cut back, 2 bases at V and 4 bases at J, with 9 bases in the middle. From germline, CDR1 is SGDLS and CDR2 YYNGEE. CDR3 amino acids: CASSVSDSYGYTF. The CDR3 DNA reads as TGTGCCAGCAGCGTCTCCGACAGCTATGGCTACACCTTC.

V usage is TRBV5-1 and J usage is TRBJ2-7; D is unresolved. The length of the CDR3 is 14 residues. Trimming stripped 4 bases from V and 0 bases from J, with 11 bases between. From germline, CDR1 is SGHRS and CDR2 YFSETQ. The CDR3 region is CASSIQSSSYEQYF. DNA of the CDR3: TGCGCCAGCAGCATACAGTCGAGCTCCTACGAGCAGTACTTC.

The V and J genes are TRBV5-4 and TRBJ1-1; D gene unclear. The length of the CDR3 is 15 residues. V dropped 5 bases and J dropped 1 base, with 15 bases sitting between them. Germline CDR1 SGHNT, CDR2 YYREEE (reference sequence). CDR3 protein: CASSLLAVSNTEAFF. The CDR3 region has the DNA TGTGCCAGCAGTTTGCTCGCGGTGTCGAACACTGAAGCTTTCTTT.

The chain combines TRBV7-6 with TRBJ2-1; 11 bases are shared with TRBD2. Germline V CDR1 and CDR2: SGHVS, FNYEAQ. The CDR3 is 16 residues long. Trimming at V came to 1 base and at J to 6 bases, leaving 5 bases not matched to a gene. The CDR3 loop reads CASSLELAGGRNEQFF. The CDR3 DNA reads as TGTGCCAGCAGCTTAGAATTAGCGGGAGGGCGCAATGAGCAGTTCTTC.

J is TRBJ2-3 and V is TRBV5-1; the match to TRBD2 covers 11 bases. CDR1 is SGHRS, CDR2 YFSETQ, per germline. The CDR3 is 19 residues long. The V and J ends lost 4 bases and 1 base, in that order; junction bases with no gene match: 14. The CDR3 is CASSPGTSGGGGGTDTQYF. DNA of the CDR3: TGCGCCAGCAGCCCCGGGACTAGCGGTGGGGGAGGGGGCACAGATACGCAGTATTTT.